What follows are 14 T cell receptor beta chains derived from one specimen sequenced in a study of blood T cell repertoires in COVID-19. Sequencing was performed with immunoSEQ multiplex PCR; in TCRdb, only in-frame clones are kept and a portion is missing. Among about 70,000 clones listed, 79% were seen once. Specimen: peripheral blood. These receptor sequences come from a woman aged 55-75 years with acute or convalescent COVID-19.

The rearrangement links TRBV10-3 to TRBJ2-5; TRBD2 matches 7 bases. The V segment lost 6 bases and the J segment 3 bases; nucleotides outside the gene matches: 7. Looked up from germline, CDR1 is ENHRY and CDR2 is SYGVKD. This CDR3 region has 14 residues. The CDR3 DNA reads as TGTGCCATCAGCCCCGGGACTACAGAAGAGACCCAGTACTTC. This translates into CAISPGTTEETQYF.

This chain joins TRBV7-6 and TRBJ2-5, with 12 bases aligning to TRBD2. The germline gives CDR1 SGHVS, CDR2 FNYEAQ. The CDR3 spans 15 residues. Germline trimming cut 7 bases from V and 1 base from J; bases unmatched to any gene: 4. As DNA, the CDR3 is TGTGCCAGCACTCTAGCGGGGGGGTTCCAAGAGACCCAGTACTTC. The encoded protein is CASTLAGGFQETQYF.

The rearrangement links TRBV7-9 to TRBJ2-4; TRBD1 might be the D (6 bases). CDR3 size: 14 residues. Trimming removed 2 bases from V and 6 bases from J, with 11 bases in between. The germline gives CDR1 SEHNR, CDR2 FQNEAQ (reference sequence). This chain's CDR3 is CASSLMGAPNIQYF. The CDR3 DNA sequence: TGTGCCAGCAGCTTAATGGGGGCACCAAACATTCAGTACTTC.

This sequence joins TRBV6-5 and TRBJ1-5, with D hard to call. Trimming cost V 6 bases and J 4 bases, with 10 bases left between them. Germline lookup yields CDR1 MNHEY and CDR2 SVGAGI. This CDR3 has 13 residues. CDR3 coding DNA: TGTGCCAGCAGACAATCAATGAATCAGCCCCAGCATTTT. Residues: CASRQSMNQPQHF.

The chain employs TRBV2 and TRBJ2-7, with no clear D. Per the germline V gene, CDR1 is SNHLY and CDR2 is FYNNEI. The CDR3 totals 12 residues. Deletions cut 6 bases from V and 2 bases from J, with 8 bases between. The CDR3 sequence: CASSRGPYEQYF. The CDR3 nucleotides are TGTGCCAGCAGCCGAGGTCCCTACGAGCAGTACTTC.

In this sample, this clone is medium-sized. This rearrangement joins TRBV28 to TRBJ1-1; possible D gene TRBD1, 6 bases. V gave up 6 bases and J gave up 9 bases, with 14 bases separating them. The CDR3 is 12 amino acids. CDR1 MDHEN and CDR2 SYDVKM come from the germline V gene. CDR3 loop: CASSRTQGQAFF. For the CDR3, the DNA is TGTGCCAGCAGCCGGACTCAGGGGCAAGCTTTCTTT. Complete variable domain (other parts from reference TRBV28 and TRBJ1-1): DVKVTQSSRYLVKRTGEKVFLECVQDMDHENMFWYRQDPGLGLRLIYFSYDVKMKEKGDIPEGYSVSREKKERFSLILESASTNQTSMYLCASSRTQGQAFFGQGTRLTVV.

This chain links TRBV18 with TRBJ1-2; D not certain. V lost 5 bases to trimming and J lost 8 bases, with 12 bases between them. The V gene's germline CDR1 is KGHSH and CDR2 LQKENI. The CDR3 runs to 12 residues. The CDR3 nucleotides read TGTGCCAGCTCAGAAGCAGGAGGAGGCTACACCTTC. It translates to CASSEAGGGYTF.

The gene calls are TRBV7-3 and TRBJ2-2; TRBD1 agrees at 8 bases. The V and J ends lost 5 bases and 1 base, in that order; junction bases with no gene match: 3. The CDR3 length is 15 residues. The germline V gene has CDR1 SGHTA and CDR2 FQGTGA. As DNA, the CDR3 is TGTGCCAGCAGCCTGGGACAGGAGAACACCGGGGAGCTGTTTTTT. Translated, it gives CASSLGQENTGELFF.

This clone has just one count. The J gene is TRBJ2-5, the V gene TRBV3-1 (or the pseudogene TRBV3-2), with D perhaps matching TRBD2 (6 bases). Germline lookup yields CDR1 LGHDT and CDR2 YNNKEL (reference sequence). V was pared by 0 bases and J by 1 base, with 9 bases between. The CDR3 has 15 residues. The CDR3 reads CASSQDAGIQETQYF. The CDR3 coding sequence is TGTGCCAGCAGCCAAGATGCGGGGATCCAAGAGACCCAGTACTTC.

The gene calls are TRBV18 and TRBJ1-2, with D possibly being TRBD1 (6 bases). V lost 3 bases, J lost 2 bases, and 13 bases lay in between. The germline V gene encodes CDR1 KGHSH and CDR2 LQKENI. This CDR3 contains 15 residues. The CDR3 region has the DNA TGTGCCAGCTCACCCTGGACAGCTGAAAACTATGGCTACACCTTC. It translates to CASSPWTAENYGYTF.

This chain's CDR3 is CASSVDREVAGNTIYF. CDR3 DNA: TGTGCCAGCAGCGTTGACAGGGAGGTAGCGGGAAACACCATATATTTT. V and J are TRBV5-4 and TRBJ1-3; 7 positions match TRBD1. The CDR3 is 16 residues long. Germline V gene lookup returns CDR1 SGHNT and CDR2 YYREEE (reference sequence). V lost 4 bases to trimming and J lost 4 bases; unmatched junction nucleotides: 11.

This sequence joins TRBV2 and TRBJ1-6; TRBD1 matches 9 bases. Germline assignment: CDR1 SNHLY and CDR2 FYNNEI. CDR3 length: 14 residues. The ends lost 7 bases at V and 17 bases at J; junction bases unmatched: 15. The CDR3 DNA sequence: TGTGCCAGCACCCCACAGAAATGGGACAGGGCGGTCCACTTT. Its translation: CASTPQKWDRAVHF.

The chain combines TRBV5-1 with TRBJ2-2, with D possibly being TRBD1 (5 bases). In germline, CDR1 is SGHRS, CDR2 YFSETQ. This CDR3 is built from 14 residues. Between the trimmed V and J ends, which lost 4 bases and 5 bases, there was a span of 12 bases. CDR3 in amino acids: CASSPDTRTGELFF. The CDR3 coding sequence is TGCGCCAGCAGCCCGGACACGAGGACCGGGGAGCTGTTTTTT.

V is TRBV9 and J is TRBJ1-5, with TRBD1 as a possible D gene (5 bases). V gave up 2 bases and J gave up 6 bases, with 12 bases separating them. This CDR3 comprises 14 residues. CDR1 and CDR2 from the germline V gene are SGDLS and YYNGEE. CDR3 DNA sequence: TGTGCCAGCAGCGTGGCAGCCGGGGGTCAGCCCCAGCATTTT. Its protein is CASSVAAGGQPQHF.